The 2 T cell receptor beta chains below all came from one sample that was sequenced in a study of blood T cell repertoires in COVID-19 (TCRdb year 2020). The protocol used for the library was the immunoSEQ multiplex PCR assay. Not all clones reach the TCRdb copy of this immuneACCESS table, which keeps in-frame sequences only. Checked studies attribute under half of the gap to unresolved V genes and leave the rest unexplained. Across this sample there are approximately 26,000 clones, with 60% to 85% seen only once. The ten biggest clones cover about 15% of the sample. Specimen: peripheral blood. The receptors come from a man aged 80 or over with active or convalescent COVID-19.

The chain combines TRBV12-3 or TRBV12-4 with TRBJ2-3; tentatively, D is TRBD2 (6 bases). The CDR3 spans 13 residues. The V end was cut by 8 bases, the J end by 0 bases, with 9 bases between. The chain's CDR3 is CASGTQSTDTQYF. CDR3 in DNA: TGTGCCAGCGGGACTCAAAGCACAGATACGCAGTATTTT.

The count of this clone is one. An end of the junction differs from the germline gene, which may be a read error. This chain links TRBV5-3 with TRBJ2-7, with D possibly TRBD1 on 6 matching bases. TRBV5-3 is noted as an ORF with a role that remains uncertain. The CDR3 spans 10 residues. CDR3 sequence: CARSLDTGFF. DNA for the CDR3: TGTGCCAGAAGCTTGGATACAGGGTTCTTC.